This T cell receptor beta chain originates from a study of neurological immune-mediated disorders (dated by TCRdb to the late 2010s). Describing the broader study: Among the roughly 34 multiple sclerosis patients, relapsing-remitting MS was present in 31 and secondary progressive MS was present in 3. The roughly 100 TCR-beta libraries included longitudinal samples, technical triplicates and paired sorted CD4+ and CD8+ T-cell subsets alongside PBMC samples. Peripheral blood TCR-beta repertoires from HTLV-I-associated myelopathy (HAM/TSP) patients, multiple sclerosis patients and healthy controls were compared by UMI-based sequencing. The cohort was made up of approximately 65 subjects, consisting of about 14 HAM/TSP patients, roughly 35 multiple sclerosis patients and about 20 healthy controls.

cDNA was synthesized by template-switch 5'RACE using a primer with a 10-nucleotide random unique molecular identifier that tagged each TCR transcript. Every sequencing run covered 15-18 subjects and yielded more than 160 million TCR-beta sequences. Total RNA was extracted with the RNeasy kit. The KAPA Real-time Library Amplification kit was used to amplify TCR-beta VDJ regions with primers for the TCR constant region and the 5'RACE anchor. Sample indexes and Illumina adaptors were added in a first PCR, and a second PCR then increased library yield. After purification with Ampure beads, the TCR product of roughly 650 bp was size-selected on a 2% E-gel SizeSelection system. Before pooling, library quality was assessed on a Bioanalyzer, concentration was determined with Qubit, and library quantification was performed with the Kapa Library Quantification kit. Paired-end 2 x 150 bp sequencing of the libraries was performed on an Illumina HiSeq 2500. To increase sequence diversity, roughly 25-31% phiX was spiked into each library pool. The published analysis was carried out like this. Quality-filtered reads were processed with the UMI-based MiGEC pipeline, and over 85% of raw TCR sequences were removed by the MiGEC pipeline during error correction. IMGT germline references were used for aligning VDJ genes, and each clonotype was defined as a unique CDR3 amino acid sequence together with its V-J genes. Clonal expansion, Shannon diversity and CDR3 relatedness (CalcPairwiseDistances, ClusterSamples) were evaluated with VDJtools, and phylogenetic trees were built with CLCbio workbench. Expanded clones were defined as having at least 8 unique UMIs, based on coefficient-of-variation modelling across technical triplicates. Using fastp at Q25 and MiXCR, TCRdb reprocessed the public reads and kept productive beta chains. Under each unique CDR3 protein, matching rows form one entry showing the most common genes and DNA. V and J calls and clone size were set by TCRdb, not the authors. The sample has about 66,000 distinct CDR3 sequences on record, around 5% of them singletons. About 2.2% of the sample comes from the top ten.

Libraries from unsorted PBMCs were made from 2 million PBMCs kept in RNAlater at -80 degrees C until RNA extraction. The multiple sclerosis patients were enrolled in a US clinical protocol that evaluated disease progression with magnetic resonance imaging. Peripheral blood underwent Ficoll-Hypaque density gradient centrifugation to isolate PBMCs, which were then cryopreserved in liquid nitrogen. Comment on this clonotype: The antigen this receptor binds is unknown. A much larger clone lies one base from this, so it may be a read error.

Measured from the cysteine to the phenylalanine, the CDR3 is 15 residues long. The DNA shown is the 45-base CDR3, in frame from base 1. V is clipped by 5 bases and J by 4 bases, and the sequence between their germline boundaries is 17 bases long. Points the paper makes about the study in general: Across subjects, expanded clones never shared an identical CDR3 amino acid sequence, which suggests that the TCR-beta repertoires in every group were private. TCR clonal expansion was highest in HAM/TSP patients and lowest in MS patients, with MS patients falling below even healthy controls. No association of the MS cluster with clinical or MRI features was observed, and the need for larger cohorts was stated by the authors. In phylogenetic analysis, the repertoires of 18 of 34 MS patients grouped into a cluster of related CDR3 sequences, which suggests a possible signature at the repertoire level.

This TCR was sampled from a woman aged 65 to 85 with multiple sclerosis. The rearrangement combines TRBV12-3 or TRBV12-4 with TRBJ1-1; a weak D assignment points to TRBD1 (6 bases agree). The sample comprised PBMCs. The nucleotide sequence is TGTGCCAGCAGTCACCGGGGGCCCTTTGGCACTGAAGCTTTCTTT. Translated, this is CASSHRGPFGTEAFF.